What follows is one T cell receptor beta chain and its context. It was with 60 Vbeta and 13 Jbeta primers that the PCR ran. Only in-frame clones appear in the TCRdb table, and some are missing; sequencing was by immunoSEQ multiplex PCR. This table has under 200,000 clones, about 79% appearing once. The entry originates in a study of cytomegalovirus exposure and HLA in healthy donors. V trimming: 1 base; J trimming: 4 bases; junction bases outside the gene matches: 3. This CDR3 has 16 amino acids. Germline V gene data show CDR1 as SGHTA and CDR2 as FQGNSA. This sequence was found in a man in his forties or fifties in good health and CMV-seropositive. V is TRBV7-2 and J is TRBJ2-3, with 12 bases that match TRBD2. The source material was PBMCs. CDR3 DNA: TGTGCCAGCAGCTTAGAGGCTAGCGGGGGGGCAGATACGCAGTATTTT. It yields the protein CASSLEASGGADTQYF.